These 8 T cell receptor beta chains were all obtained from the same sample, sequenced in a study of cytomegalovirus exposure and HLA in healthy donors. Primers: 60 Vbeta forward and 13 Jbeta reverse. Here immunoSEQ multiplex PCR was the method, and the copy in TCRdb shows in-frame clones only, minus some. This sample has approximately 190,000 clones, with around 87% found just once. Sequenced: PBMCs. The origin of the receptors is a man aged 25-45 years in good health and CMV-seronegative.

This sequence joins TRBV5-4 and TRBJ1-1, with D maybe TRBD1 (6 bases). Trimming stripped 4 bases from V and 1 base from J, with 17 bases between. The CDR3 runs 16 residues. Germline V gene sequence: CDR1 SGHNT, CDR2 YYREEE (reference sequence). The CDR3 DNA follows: TGTGCCAGCAGCCTCAGACAGGTCGCCTCGAACACTGAAGCTTTCTTT. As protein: CASSLRQVASNTEAFF. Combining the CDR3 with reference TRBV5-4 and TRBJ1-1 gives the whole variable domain ETGVTQSPTHLIKTRGQQVTLRCSSQSGHNTVSWYQQALGQGPQFIFQYYREEENGRGNFPPRFSGLQFPNYSSELNVNALELDDSALYLCASSLRQVASNTEAFFGQGTRLTVV.

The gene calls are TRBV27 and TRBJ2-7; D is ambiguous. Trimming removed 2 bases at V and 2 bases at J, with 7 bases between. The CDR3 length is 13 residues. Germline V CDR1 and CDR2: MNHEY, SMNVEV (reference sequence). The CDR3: CASSLAAAYEQYF. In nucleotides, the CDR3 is TGTGCCAGCAGTTTAGCGGCGGCCTACGAGCAGTACTTC.

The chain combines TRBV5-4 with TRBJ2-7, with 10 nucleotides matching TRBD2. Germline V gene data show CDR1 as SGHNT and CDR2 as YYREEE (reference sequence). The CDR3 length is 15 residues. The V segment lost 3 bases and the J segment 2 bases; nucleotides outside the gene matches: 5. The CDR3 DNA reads TGTGCCAGCAGCTACGGACTAGCGGACGCCTACGAGCAGTACTTC. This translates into CASSYGLADAYEQYF. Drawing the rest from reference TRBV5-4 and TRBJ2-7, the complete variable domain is ETGVTQSPTHLIKTRGQQVTLRCSSQSGHNTVSWYQQALGQGPQFIFQYYREEENGRGNFPPRFSGLQFPNYSSELNVNALELDDSALYLCASSYGLADAYEQYFGPGTRLTVT.

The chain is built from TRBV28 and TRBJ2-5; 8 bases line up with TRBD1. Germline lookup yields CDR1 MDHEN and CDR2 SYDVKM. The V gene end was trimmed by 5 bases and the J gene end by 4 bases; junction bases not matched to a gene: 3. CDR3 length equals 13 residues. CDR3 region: CASSQDRGETQYF. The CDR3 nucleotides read TGTGCCAGCAGTCAAGACAGGGGAGAGACCCAGTACTTC.

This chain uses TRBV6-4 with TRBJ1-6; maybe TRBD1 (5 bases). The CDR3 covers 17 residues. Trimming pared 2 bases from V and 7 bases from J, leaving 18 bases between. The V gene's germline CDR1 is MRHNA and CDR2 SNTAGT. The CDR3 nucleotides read TGTGCCAGCAGTGACCCAAAACAGGATAAGGGGAATTCACCCCTCCACTTT. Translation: CASSDPKQDKGNSPLHF.

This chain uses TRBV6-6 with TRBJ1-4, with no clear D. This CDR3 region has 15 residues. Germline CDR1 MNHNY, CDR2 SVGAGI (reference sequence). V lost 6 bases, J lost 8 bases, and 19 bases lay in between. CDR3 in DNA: TGTGCCAGCAGCAGCGTTGATGGGAGGCAGGAAAAACTGTTTTTT. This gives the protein CASSSVDGRQEKLFF.

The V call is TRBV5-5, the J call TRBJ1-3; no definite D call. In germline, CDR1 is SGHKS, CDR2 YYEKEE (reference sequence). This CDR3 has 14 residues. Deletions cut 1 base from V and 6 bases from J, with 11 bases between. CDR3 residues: CASSLLWRENTIYF. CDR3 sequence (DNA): TGTGCCAGCAGCTTGTTGTGGAGAGAAAACACCATATATTTT.

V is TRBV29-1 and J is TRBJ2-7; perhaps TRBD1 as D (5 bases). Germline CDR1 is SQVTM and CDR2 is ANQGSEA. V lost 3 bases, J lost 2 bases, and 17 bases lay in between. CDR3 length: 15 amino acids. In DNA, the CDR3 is TGCAGCGTTGAGTTTCAGGGAAGATATCCCTACGAGCAGTACTTC. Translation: CSVEFQGRYPYEQYF.